The source of this TCR beta chain is a study of blood T cell repertoires in COVID-19. On the study more broadly: Some COVID-19 samples were acute and others convalescent; all came from the United States, Italy and Spain. Nucleic acid was either cDNA or gDNA, and it came from T cells, B-cell-depleted T cells, or PBMCs.

This clone was recorded only once. Per the authors' pipeline: Amplification with reference gene primers provided the estimates of nucleated cell counts. Here immunoSEQ multiplex PCR was the method, and the copy in TCRdb shows in-frame clones only, minus some. V, J and clone size are those of that table, while D and trimming were read from the DNA. The sample includes 160,000 or so clones, roughly 80% of them seen just once. Germline assignment: CDR1 SNHLY and CDR2 FYNNEI. Between the trimmed V and J ends, which lost 2 bases and 7 bases, there was a span of 9 bases. The CDR3 runs 12 residues. Sequencing was done on a sample of peripheral blood. V and J are TRBV2 and TRBJ2-7; no clear D. The receptor comes from a woman in her seventies with acute or convalescent COVID-19. The CDR3 sequence: CASSEWSSEQYF. The CDR3 DNA follows: TGTGCCAGCAGTGAATGGTCTAGTGAGCAGTACTTC.